The 23 T cell receptor beta chains below come from one sample, sequenced in a study of blood T cell repertoires in COVID-19 (TCRdb year 2020). Receptor libraries were prepared by the immunoSEQ multiplex PCR assay. This is the immuneACCESS table as TCRdb keeps it, with only in-frame sequences that have V and J called. A part of the clones is gone; compared with another copy, unresolved V genes explain less than half, and the rest is unexplained. Across this sample there are 350,000 to 400,000 clones, with 89% seen only once. The ten largest clonotypes hold 2.5% to 3.5% of the sample. Sequenced material: peripheral blood. Receptor source: a woman aged 25 to 45 with COVID-19, enrolled during active disease.

CDR3 nucleotides: TGTGCCAGCAGCTTAGCCCCGGGACACAGGGGGATGAGGGAGCAGTACTTC. Its protein is CASSLAPGHRGMREQYF. The chain couples TRBV7-8 to TRBJ2-7; 8 positions agree with TRBD1. Trimming cost V 0 bases and J 7 bases; bases outside gene matches: 14. This CDR3 has 17 residues. The V gene's germline CDR1 is SGHVS and CDR2 FQNEAQ.

The chain joins TRBV29-1 to TRBJ1-2, with D possibly being TRBD1 (5 bases). The CDR3 is made up of 13 amino acids. V was trimmed by 6 bases and J by 2 bases, leaving 13 bases between them. CDR1 SQVTM and CDR2 ANQGSEA come from the germline V gene. For the CDR3, the DNA is TGCAGCGTCGGCCGGGACTTCAACTATGGCTACACCTTC. This sequence encodes CSVGRDFNYGYTF.

The CDR3 bases are TGTGCCAGCAAAACAGGGGGTTCCACAGATACGCAGTATTTT. Protein sequence: CASKTGGSTDTQYF. The V call is TRBV6-5, the J call TRBJ2-3; TRBD1 aligns across 8 bases. Germline V lookup: CDR1 MNHEY, CDR2 SVGAGI. This CDR3 region has 14 residues. With 7 bases clipped from V and 2 bases from J, the junction kept 5 bases outside the gene matches.

Note on this clone: Compared with germline, one end of the junction differs, possibly owing to a read error. The rearrangement joins TRBV20-1 to TRBJ1-5; no firm D call. This CDR3 has 16 amino acids. Germline V gene sequence: CDR1 DFQATT, CDR2 SNEGSKA (reference sequence). The CDR3 bases are TGCAGTGCTAGTAAGCCGGCGGTACTTAGCGATCAGCCCCAGCATTTT. It yields the protein CSASKPAVLSDQPQHF.

The V and J genes are TRBV2 and TRBJ2-1; 10 bases fit TRBD2. The CDR3 sequence is 15 residues long. The V gene's germline CDR1 is SNHLY and CDR2 FYNNEI. The ends lost 7 bases at V and 6 bases at J; junction bases unmatched: 9. The CDR3 is CASNRAGGWRNEQFF. In DNA, the CDR3 is TGTGCCAGCAACCGAGCGGGAGGGTGGCGCAATGAGCAGTTCTTC.

The chain has TRBV1 and TRBJ2-1; no check of the table's D call, TRBD2, against the DNA was made. TRBV1 is a listed pseudogene. CDR3 length equals 14 residues. CDR3 coding DNA: TGCACCACCGGGATAGCGGGGGGCAACAATGAGCAGTTCTTC. Protein product: CTTGIAGGNNEQFF.

This chain joins TRBV5-1 and TRBJ2-5; 7 bases map to TRBD2. V shed 3 bases and J 1 base; nucleotides not matched to a gene: 3. Germline loops: CDR1 SGHRS, CDR2 YFSETQ. The CDR3 loop spans 14 amino acids. This CDR3 reads CASSYLAAQETQYF. The CDR3 DNA reads as TGCGCCAGCAGCTACCTAGCGGCCCAAGAGACCCAGTACTTC.

The rearrangement uses TRBV12-3 or TRBV12-4 and TRBJ1-2, with 9 bases that match TRBD1. The CDR3 totals 13 residues. V was clipped by 5 bases and J by 7 bases; unmatched bases: 5. The CDR3 loop reads CASSPGTGSGYTF. The CDR3 DNA is TGTGCCAGCAGTCCCGGGACAGGGTCTGGCTACACCTTC.

The V gene is TRBV7-9, the J gene TRBJ1-2; D uncertain. The germline gives CDR1 SEHNR, CDR2 FQNEAQ (reference sequence). The CDR3 has 13 residues. Trimming left V 8 bases short and J 6 bases short, with 16 bases between. The CDR3 spells CASVQLEIHGYTF. The CDR3 nucleotides are TGTGCCAGCGTGCAGTTGGAGATTCATGGCTACACCTTC.

About this clone itself: This specimen includes other DNA sequences encoding the same CDR3. V usage is TRBV3-1 (or the pseudogene TRBV3-2) and J usage is TRBJ2-1, with 8 bases matching TRBD2. The CDR3 runs 15 residues. The V segment lost 1 base and the J segment 4 bases; nucleotides outside the gene matches: 3. The germline V gene encodes CDR1 LGHDT and CDR2 YNNKEL (reference sequence). For the CDR3, the DNA is TGTGCCAGCAGCCAAGGCCTAGCGGGTTACAATGAGCAGTTCTTC. Encoded protein: CASSQGLAGYNEQFF.

This rearrangement joins TRBV6-5 to TRBJ1-5, with a tentative D call TRBD1 (6 bases). The CDR3 length is 14 residues. V was shortened by 6 bases and J by 5 bases, with 14 bases between the two germline ends. In germline, CDR1 is MNHEY, CDR2 SVGAGI. CDR3: CASSPRTDDQPQHF. CDR3 DNA sequence: TGTGCCAGCAGCCCCAGGACAGATGATCAGCCCCAGCATTTT.

The CDR3 loop is CASSPQGVGVTEAFF. The CDR3 DNA reads as TGTGCCAGCAGCCCACAGGGGGTTGGGGTCACTGAAGCTTTCTTT. V is TRBV13 and J is TRBJ1-1, with 8 bases fitting TRBD1. The length of the CDR3 is 15 residues. Per the germline V gene, CDR1 is PRHDT and CDR2 is FYEKMQ (reference sequence). V shed 5 bases, J shed 4 bases, and the junction held 9 bases outside the gene matches.

CDR3 sequence reads: CATSRDFGGGGTGELFF. The CDR3 nucleotides are TGTGCCACCAGCAGAGATTTTGGGGGAGGAGGCACCGGGGAGCTGTTTTTT. The chain carries TRBV15 and TRBJ2-2; D is perhaps TRBD2 (6 bases). The V and J ends lost 0 bases and 4 bases respectively, with 15 bases between them. This CDR3 spans 17 amino acids. Germline V gives CDR1 LNHNV, CDR2 YYDKDF (reference sequence).

In this sample, this clone turned up once. Here the CDR3 reads CASSAGRYEQYF. In DNA, the CDR3 is TGCGCCAGCAGCGCGGGACGATACGAGCAGTACTTC. The V call is TRBV10-1, the J call TRBJ2-7; a possible D gene is TRBD2 (6 bases). The V gene's germline CDR1 is WNHNN and CDR2 SYGVQD (reference sequence). This CDR3 is built from 12 residues. Trimming took off 6 bases at V and 4 bases at J, with 10 bases between the two ends.

This chain links TRBV4-1 with TRBJ1-6; perhaps TRBD1 as D (6 bases). V lost 5 bases and J lost 9, with 11 bases in between. The CDR3 is made up of 13 amino acids. The germline gives CDR1 MGHRA, CDR2 YSYEKL. This chain's CDR3 is CASSATGTSPLHF. CDR3 bases: TGCGCCAGCAGCGCCACAGGGACTTCACCCCTCCACTTT.

V and J are TRBV15 and TRBJ2-5; D might be TRBD1 (6 bases). Germline CDR1 is LNHNV and CDR2 is YYDKDF (reference sequence). The length of the CDR3 is 16 residues. V shed 0 bases and J shed 5 bases, with 16 bases lying between them. The CDR3 here is CATSRDLQGLTETQYF. The CDR3 region has the DNA TGTGCCACCAGCAGAGATCTTCAGGGGTTGACGGAGACCCAGTACTTC.

The CDR3 nucleotides read TGTGCCAGCAGTTTCCTGGGACAGGGGAACGAGCAGTACTTC. Amino acid sequence: CASSFLGQGNEQYF. V gene TRBV6-2 or TRBV6-3 combines with J gene TRBJ2-7; the match to TRBD1 covers 10 bases. Germline loops: CDR1 MNHEY, CDR2 SVGEGT. This CDR3 has 14 residues. After removal of 4 bases from V and 5 bases from J, the junction contained 5 bases not matched to a gene.

This clone was detected only once. V and J are TRBV4-2 and TRBJ2-7; D gene ambiguous. V was trimmed by 5 bases and J by 1 base, leaving 3 bases between them. Germline lookup yields CDR1 LGHNA and CDR2 YNFKEQ. This CDR3 is built from 11 residues. Here the CDR3 reads CASSSSYEQYF. CDR3 bases: TGTGCCAGCAGCTCTTCCTACGAGCAGTACTTC.

The genes are TRBV6-5 and TRBJ2-1; 15 bases line up with TRBD2. The CDR3 covers 15 residues. Germline V gene sequence: CDR1 MNHEY, CDR2 SVGAGI. The V gene end was trimmed by 6 bases and the J gene end by 9 bases; junction bases not matched to a gene: 6. CDR3 protein: CASRDGLAGGPEQFF. The CDR3 DNA is TGTGCCAGCAGGGACGGACTAGCGGGAGGGCCTGAGCAGTTCTTC.

This chain uses TRBV11-2 with TRBJ1-1; D is perhaps TRBD1 (5 bases). Looked up from germline, CDR1 is SGHAT and CDR2 is FQNNGV. With 1 base removed from V and 3 bases from J, the gap between germline ends came to 9 bases. The CDR3 runs 14 residues. CDR3 in DNA: TGTGCCAGCAGCTTAGCAGGGCGCCACACTGAAGCTTTCTTT. This encodes CASSLAGRHTEAFF. Variable domain in full (rest from reference TRBV11-2 and TRBJ1-1): EAGVAQSPRYKIIEKRQSVAFWCNPISGHATLYWYQQILGQGPKLLIQFQNNGVVDDSQLPKDRFSAERLKGVDSTLKIQPAKLEDSAVYLCASSLAGRHTEAFFGQGTRLTVV.

The rearrangement links TRBV19 to TRBJ1-3; D not resolved. V dropped 4 bases and J dropped 0 bases, with 7 bases sitting between them. CDR1 and CDR2 (germline): LNHDA, SQIVND (reference sequence). This CDR3 has 14 residues. The CDR3 DNA reads as TGTGCCAGTAGTAGAGTCGACTCTGGAAACACCATATATTTT. Its protein product is CASSRVDSGNTIYF.

This clone was picked up one time. Here the CDR3 reads CATSDSAGTVNGYTF. CDR3 in DNA: TGTGCCACCAGTGATTCGGCGGGGACAGTAAATGGCTACACCTTC. The chain has TRBV24-1 and TRBJ1-2; 7 bases are shared with TRBD1. This CDR3 has 15 amino acids. V trimming: 2 bases; J trimming: 6 bases; junction bases outside the gene matches: 8. CDR1 is KGHDR and CDR2 is SFDVKD in the germline V gene.

This clone was counted a few times. The rearrangement uses TRBV10-2 and TRBJ2-7; a possible D gene is TRBD1 (6 bases). Germline CDR1 reads WSHSY; CDR2 reads SAAADI. This CDR3 has 8 residues. The CDR3 reads CATPGHHV. CDR3 sequence (DNA): TGCGCCACTCCGGGACATCACGTC.